These 2 T cell receptor beta chains were sequenced from one sample in a study of PD-1 blockade in classical Hodgkin lymphoma. Sample time point: cycle 4 day 1 (C4D1), after less than 7 weeks of nivolumab. Every patient was affected by relapse after autologous stem cell transplantation, while exposure to brentuximab vedotin was not uniform. Assay used: immunoSEQ multiplex PCR; TCRdb lists only in-frame clones, some missing. The sample lists tens of thousands of clones, approximately 78% occurring once. The material sequenced was peripheral blood mononuclear cells (PBMCs), taken before the fourth cycle of nivolumab. The receptors come from a human donor with classical Hodgkin lymphoma.

The chain links TRBV7-2 to TRBJ1-2, with no clear D. Per germline, CDR1 SGHTA and CDR2 FQGNSA. This CDR3 has 14 amino acids. V was cut by 5 bases and J by 4 bases, with 14 bases left in between. For the CDR3, the DNA is TGTGCCAGCAGCACTCCTTTGCCACCCTATGGCTACACCTTC. It translates to CASSTPLPPYGYTF.

The V call is TRBV6-6, the J call TRBJ1-6; tentative D call: TRBD1 (5 bases). V lost 2 bases to trimming and J lost 10 bases, with 18 bases between them. CDR1 and CDR2 (germline): MNHNY, SVGAGI (reference sequence). The CDR3 runs to 16 residues. Here the CDR3 reads CASSYASPGLGSPLHF. The CDR3, as DNA: TGTGCCAGCAGTTACGCGTCCCCAGGGTTGGGCTCACCCCTCCACTTT.